The clone carrying this T cell receptor (beta chain) was seen a few times. Sequencing used immunoSEQ multiplex PCR; TCRdb keeps in-frame clones, though not all of them. The profile shows around 130,000 clones, over 75% of them singletons. The CDR3 runs to 15 residues. Germline assignment: CDR1 MNHEY and CDR2 SMNVEV (reference sequence). V lost 5 bases, J lost 6 bases, and 19 bases lay in between. This entry belongs to a study of control samples from healthy donors and cancer patients. This receptor was obtained from a man aged 45-60 years in good health. Sequencing was performed on blood. The V gene is TRBV27, the J gene TRBJ1-2; D might be TRBD1 (6 bases). The chain's CDR3 is CASSPSDQGRNGYTF. The DNA for the CDR3 is TGTGCCAGCAGTCCCTCGGACCAGGGGAGAAATGGCTACACCTTC.